This entry concerns a single T cell receptor (beta chain). This sample was included in a study of OX40 agonist ivuxolimab in advanced cancers. The CDR3 has 15 residues. Germline assignment: CDR1 LGHNT and CDR2 FRNRAP. Trimming removed 7 bases from V and 8 bases from J; junction bases left unmatched: 11. Clones were read by immunoSEQ multiplex PCR, and TCRdb kept only the in-frame ones, dropping some. Here the sample spans about 46,000 clones, more than 70% being singletons. The source is an adult with an advanced solid tumor such as melanoma, head and neck, liver or kidney cancer. This specimen was CD4+ or CD8+ T cells sorted from blood, taken in a trial of the OX40 agonist ivuxolimab. The rearrangement links TRBV12-5 to TRBJ2-1; 10 positions agree with TRBD2. The CDR3 sequence is CASAHSGRPLDEQFF. CDR3 nucleotide sequence: TGTGCTAGTGCCCATAGCGGGAGGCCCCTCGATGAGCAGTTCTTC.